A selection of T cell receptor beta chains follows, all from one sample in a study of CD8 T cells in acute hepatitis C reinfection. The protocol was immunoSEQ multiplex PCR, while the TCRdb copy is restricted to in-frame clones and leaves out a portion. This repertoire shows tens of thousands of clones, around nine tenths found once; its top ten account for roughly 0.51%. The sample taken for sequencing was naive CD8+ T cells from PBMCs. The receptors stem from a young man with chronic hepatitis C. CDR3s leave out the opening cysteine and the closing phenylalanine or tryptophan.

J	V	CDR3
TRBJ2-7	TRBV7-2	ASSSGQLLYEQY
TRBJ1-5	TRBV4-1	ASSPTGVGQPQH
TRBJ2-3	TRBV9	ASSEFSGGARTQY
TRBJ2-7	TRBV27	ASSLFGGTHSYEQY
TRBJ2-1	TRBV2	ASSEGVGGDEQF
TRBJ2-1	TRBV9	ASSVVLTYNEQF
TRBJ2-7	TRBV27	ASSITGMNEQY
TRBJ2-3	TRBV19	ASTPTPGGGTDTQY
TRBJ2-1	TRBV12-5	ASGTGLIYNEQF
TRBJ2-1	TRBV28	ASSPMTGGNEQF
TRBJ2-1	TRBV9	ASSVGASGAYNEQF
TRBJ2-2	TRBV29-1	SVTSAGTNTGELF
TRBJ1-5	TRBV6-1	ASSNQPQH
TRBJ1-1	TRBV25-1	ASTTGNTEAF
TRBJ2-7	TRBV7-9	ASNRGGEQY
TRBJ1-6	TRBV6-5	ASSPGQANSPLH
TRBJ2-1	TRBV5-4	ASSSRVDEQF
TRBJ1-5	TRBV27	ASSLLLGQPQH
TRBJ2-7	TRBV9	ASSSSGSAYEQY
TRBJ2-1	TRBV6-5	ASSYSDALNEQF
TRBJ1-6	TRBV7-3	ASRYRDPGGPSYNSPLH
TRBJ1-2	TRBV2	ASIDPLGYGYT
TRBJ1-2	TRBV19	ASSISSFYGYT
TRBJ1-1	TRBV6-5	ASSYRVNTEAF
TRBJ1-1	TRBV5-6	ASSLLTGVNTEAF
TRBJ2-1	TRBV6-5	ASSYSKANEQF
TRBJ2-5	TRBV5-6	ASSLEETQY
TRBJ1-3	TRBV11-1	ASSRDIGNTIY
TRBJ1-2	TRBV29-1	SVEDAGLNYGYT
TRBJ1-1	TRBV7-2	ASNPSKGAHTEAF
TRBJ1-1	TRBV12-1	ASSRRGEGNTEAF
TRBJ2-1	TRBV11-1	ASSPDSSGVYNEQF
TRBJ2-5	TRBV6-4	ASSEGTDQETQY
TRBJ2-7	TRBV15	ATSVIQGVEQY
TRBJ2-5	TRBV7-9	ASSFPWEETQY
TRBJ1-2	TRBV2	ASISSIRGMSYGYT
TRBJ1-5	TRBV5-8	ASSLDIGQPQH
TRBJ2-7	TRBV4-1	ASSQDVSSYEQY
TRBJ2-4	TRBV5-6	ASSLGVVVGIQY
TRBJ2-1	TRBV27	ASKEGGGGNEQF
TRBJ2-7	TRBV27	ASRPGQGVNEQY
TRBJ1-2	TRBV19	ASSPSMYGYT
TRBJ2-2	TRBV2	ASSTSGGNHNTGELF
TRBJ2-4	TRBV9	ASSVDEGVLGGIQY
TRBJ1-4	TRBV5-1	ASSPARGATNEKLF
TRBJ2-2	TRBV9	ASSGGTTNTGELF
TRBJ2-3	TRBV5-1	ASSFTDTQY
TRBJ1-2	TRBV4-2	ASSHTSAGVGYT
TRBJ2-3	TRBV19	ASSITPAGTDTQY
TRBJ2-5	TRBV5-4	ASSLDSVETQY
TRBJ1-5	TRBV6-5	ASRGVDQPQH
TRBJ2-3	TRBV5-1	ASGRSTDTQY
TRBJ1-4	TRBV5-6	ASSFDATNEKLF